These 18 T cell receptor beta chains were all obtained from the same sample, sequenced in a study of blood T cell repertoires in COVID-19. TCRdb's table, derived via immunoSEQ multiplex PCR, lists solely in-frame clones and lacks some. The sample shows tens of thousands of clones, 68% of them seen only once. Sequencing was done on a sample of peripheral blood. These receptors all stem from a woman in her 70s with acute or convalescent COVID-19.

The gene calls are TRBV10-2 and TRBJ1-6; D is possibly TRBD1 (5 bases). This CDR3 is built from 14 residues. V shed 6 bases and J shed 6 bases, with 12 bases lying between them. Looked up from germline, CDR1 is WSHSY and CDR2 is SAAADI. The CDR3 loop is CASRYDSINSPLHF. The CDR3 DNA is TGCGCCAGCAGATACGACAGCATTAATTCACCCCTCCACTTT.

The CDR3 spells CASSVLPTGGQSTGELFF. CDR3 DNA sequence: TGTGCCAGCAGCGTATTACCAACCGGGGGACAGTCTACCGGGGAGCTGTTTTTT. The chain joins TRBV9 to TRBJ2-2; the D gene is possibly TRBD1 (7 bases). Germline V gene data show CDR1 as SGDLS and CDR2 as YYNGEE. This CDR3 is built from 18 residues. The V gene lost 1 base and the J gene lost 5 bases, with 21 bases spanning the gap. Based on the CDR3 plus reference TRBV9 and TRBJ2-2, the full variable domain is DSGVTQTPKHLITATGQRVTLRCSPRSGDLSVYWYQQSLDQGLQFLIQYYNGEERAKGNILERFSAQQFPDLHSELNLSSLELGDSALYFCASSVLPTGGQSTGELFFGEGSRLTVL.

V gene TRBV7-3 combines with J gene TRBJ2-1; TRBD2 agrees at 9 bases. The CDR3 extends over 13 amino acids. In germline, CDR1 is SGHTA, CDR2 FQGTGA. V dropped 8 bases and J dropped 7; count of bases not matched to a gene: 6. CDR3 nucleotides: TGTGCCAGCTCGATTAGCGGGGGTAATGAGCAGTTCTTC. Translating gives CASSISGGNEQFF.

The chain has TRBV11-2 and TRBJ2-7; TRBD1 might be the D (6 bases). The CDR3 loop spans 16 amino acids. Germline V gives CDR1 SGHAT, CDR2 FQNNGV. Trimming took 4 bases from V and 3 from J, leaving 19 bases between them. CDR3 DNA: TGTGCCAGCAGCTCGGCACAGGGCGTCAATGGCTACGAGCAGTACTTC. It is translated as CASSSAQGVNGYEQYF.

The chain carries TRBV7-9 and TRBJ1-2; D is perhaps TRBD1 (6 bases). V was cut by 3 bases and J by 4 bases, with 15 bases left in between. CDR3 length: 15 amino acids. Germline lookup yields CDR1 SEHNR and CDR2 FQNEAQ (reference sequence). DNA for the CDR3: TGTGCCAGCAGCTTCCCACAGGGAGTGGGCTATGGCTACACCTTC. Its protein is CASSFPQGVGYGYTF.

This chain uses TRBV6-1 with TRBJ2-7; TRBD2 matches 7 bases. The CDR3 runs 17 residues. J was trimmed by 3 bases and V by 0 bases; bases with no gene match: 11. Germline V CDR1 and CDR2: MNHNS, SASEGT. The CDR3 DNA reads as TGTGCCAGCAGTGAAGCGGGGGGAGGGGCGGTTCTCTACGAGCAGTACTTC. Translation: CASSEAGGGAVLYEQYF.

The gene calls are TRBV7-9 and TRBJ1-2; D ambiguous. Germline CDR1 is SEHNR and CDR2 is FQNEAQ (reference sequence). V gave up 3 bases and J gave up 6 bases, with 11 bases separating them. This CDR3 region has 13 residues. DNA for the CDR3: TGTGCCAGCAGCTTGAGGGATGAGGATGGCTACACCTTC. It is translated as CASSLRDEDGYTF.

This clone has a handful of counts. The V and J genes are TRBV2 and TRBJ2-7, with 8 bases lining up with TRBD1. After removal of 6 bases from V and 4 bases from J, the junction contained 8 bases not matched to a gene. CDR1 is SNHLY and CDR2 is FYNNEI in the germline V gene. The CDR3 sequence is 14 residues long. The CDR3 is CASRPGQELYEQYF. As DNA, the CDR3 is TGTGCCAGCAGGCCGGGACAGGAGTTATACGAGCAGTACTTC.

This clone was counted only a few times. The rearrangement uses TRBV15 and TRBJ2-1; maybe TRBD2 (5 bases). The CDR3 is 17 amino acids. V lost 0 bases to trimming and J lost 3 bases, with 15 bases between them. The germline V gene encodes CDR1 LNHNV and CDR2 YYDKDF (reference sequence). The CDR3 loop is CATSRDWRTGYYNEQFF. DNA of the CDR3: TGTGCCACCAGCAGAGATTGGAGGACGGGGTACTACAATGAGCAGTTCTTC.

The chain couples TRBV7-2 to TRBJ1-2, with D unresolved. The CDR3 is 14 residues long. Germline assignment: CDR1 SGHTA and CDR2 FQGNSA. Trimming pared 1 base from V and 4 bases from J, leaving 10 bases between. The CDR3, as DNA: TGTGCCAGCAGCTTAGTGGTTACGGGCTATGGCTACACCTTC. Its translation: CASSLVVTGYGYTF.

DNA of the CDR3: TGCGCCAGCAGTTACGGGACAGAGGGAGATACGCAGTATTTT. Translation: CASSYGTEGDTQYF. This chain connects TRBV5-1 to TRBJ2-3; TRBD1 matches 7 bases. With V trimmed by 5 bases and J by 5 bases, 8 bases remained unmatched. The length of the CDR3 is 14 residues. CDR1 and CDR2 from the germline V gene are SGHRS and YFSETQ. Full variable domain (missing parts from reference TRBV5-1 and TRBJ2-3): KAGVTQTPRYLIKTRGQQVTLSCSPISGHRSVSWYQQTPGQGLQFLFEYFSETQRNKGNFPGRFSGRQFSNSRSEMNVSTLELGDSALYLCASSYGTEGDTQYFGPGTRLTVL.

This clone was detected a few times. CDR3 sequence (DNA): TGTGCCAGCAGTACACAGGGGTCTAATGAAAAACTGTTTTTT. Translated: CASSTQGSNEKLFF. The chain joins TRBV28 to TRBJ1-4; TRBD1 aligns across 7 bases. The CDR3 loop spans 14 amino acids. Unmatched junction bases numbered 3, after V lost 5 bases and J lost 3 bases. The germline CDR1 and CDR2 sequences are MDHEN and SYDVKM.

The table lists this clone with a few counts. The chain uses TRBV9 and TRBJ2-3; no definite D call. The CDR3 length is 11 residues. CDR1 SGDLS and CDR2 YYNGEE come from the germline V gene. Trimming pared 2 bases from V and 7 bases from J, leaving 5 bases between. CDR3 in amino acids: CASSVTNTQYF. For the CDR3, the DNA is TGTGCCAGCAGCGTGACAAATACGCAGTATTTT.

V gene TRBV21-1 combines with J gene TRBJ2-3; no DNA check was done on the table's D call, TRBD2. TRBV21-1 is recorded as a pseudogene. The CDR3 spans 16 residues. CDR3: CASSKGGGPLSDTQYF. The DNA of the CDR3 is TGTGCCAGCAGCAAAGGGGGGGGCCCCCTCTCGGATACGCAGTATTTT.

The V gene is TRBV7-9, the J gene TRBJ2-3, with TRBD2 matching 7 bases. The CDR3 loop spans 15 amino acids. Per the germline V gene, CDR1 is SEHNR and CDR2 is FQNEAQ (reference sequence). Trimming took 3 bases from V and 9 from J; bases not matched to a gene: 12. CDR3 residues: CASSFGTIGLGTQYF. The CDR3 nucleotides are TGTGCCAGCAGCTTTGGGACTATCGGCTTGGGCACGCAGTATTTT.

The J gene is TRBJ1-2, the V gene TRBV5-8, with 12 bases fitting TRBD1. Trimming at V came to 4 bases and at J to 8 bases, leaving 6 bases not matched to a gene. Per the germline V gene, CDR1 is SGHTS and CDR2 is YDEGEE. This CDR3 is built from 14 residues. Written as DNA, the CDR3 is TGTGCCAGCAGCGTGGGACAGGGGGCTGGCGGCTACACCTTC. Translated: CASSVGQGAGGYTF.

V usage is TRBV5-1 and J usage is TRBJ1-5; 10 bases are shared with TRBD1. The CDR3 covers 14 residues. Germline CDR1 reads SGHRS; CDR2 reads YFSETQ. The ends lost 3 bases at V and 8 bases at J; junction bases unmatched: 5. CDR3 in amino acids: CASSSRQGAKPQHF. CDR3 DNA sequence: TGCGCCAGCAGCTCCCGACAGGGGGCCAAGCCCCAGCATTTT.

The chain has TRBV28 and TRBJ1-2; the D gene is possibly TRBD1 (5 bases). This CDR3 spans 16 amino acids. V lost 2 bases and J lost 6, with 19 bases in between. Germline-derived CDR1 and CDR2 are MDHEN and SYDVKM. CDR3 bases: TGTGCCAGCAGTTTAATCTGGGGCGGGGGAGACAATGGCTACACCTTC. It is translated as CASSLIWGGGDNGYTF.